The TCR beta chain under discussion was sequenced for a study of T cell responses to AZD1222 COVID-19 vaccine. Study background: Second-dose recipients at about 4 or about 12 weeks were treated as one pooled group.

The repertoire was sequenced with immunoSEQ multiplex PCR; TCRdb's copy has only in-frame clones and lacks some. Of 96,000 or so clones listed, roughly 87% are singletons. Study-wide points: Close to half of all spike-specific TCRs reportedly target regions of the variants that are unmutated. CD4 TCRs linked to vaccination spanned spike, dominating at 160-218 and 743-854. Clonal diversity may have been underestimated in mostly white British donors.

This clone showed up just once. Antigen unknown. The germline CDR1 and CDR2 sequences are MGHRA and YSYEKL. V shed 3 bases and J 5 bases; nucleotides not matched to a gene: 9. The CDR3 loop spans 16 amino acids. The receptor was isolated from an adult in good health. Sequenced material: peripheral blood, taken on day 0 of AZD1222 vaccination. The chain has TRBV4-1 and TRBJ1-4; 7 nucleotides agree with TRBD1. CDR3 sequence: CASSQGRTGRNEKLFF. The CDR3 coding sequence is TGCGCCAGCAGCCAGGGAAGGACAGGCAGGAATGAAAAACTGTTTTTT.